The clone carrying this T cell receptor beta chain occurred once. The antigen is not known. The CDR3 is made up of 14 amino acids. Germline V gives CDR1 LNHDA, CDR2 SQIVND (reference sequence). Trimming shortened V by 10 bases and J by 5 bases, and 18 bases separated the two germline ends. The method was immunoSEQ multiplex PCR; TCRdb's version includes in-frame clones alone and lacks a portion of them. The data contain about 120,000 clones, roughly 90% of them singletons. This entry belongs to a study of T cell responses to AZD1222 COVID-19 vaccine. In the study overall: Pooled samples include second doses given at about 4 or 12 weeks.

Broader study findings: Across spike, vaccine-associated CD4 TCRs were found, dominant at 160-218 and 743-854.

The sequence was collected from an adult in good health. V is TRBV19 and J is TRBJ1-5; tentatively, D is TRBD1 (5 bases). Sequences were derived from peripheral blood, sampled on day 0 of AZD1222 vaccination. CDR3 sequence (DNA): TGTGCCACCGAACCGAGGGGCAGGGATCAGCCCCAGCATTTT. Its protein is CATEPRGRDQPQHF.